The clone carrying this TCR beta chain was seen a single time. Antigen unknown. Sequencing was performed with immunoSEQ multiplex PCR; in TCRdb, only in-frame clones are kept and a portion is missing. The sample has 95,000 to 150,000 clones, more than 70% seen once. The sample comes from a study of T cell responses to AZD1222 COVID-19 vaccine. Whole-study results and caveats: Spike-specific TCR breadth and depth were elevated following two AZD1222 doses. Baseline seropositivity occurred in only a handful of AZD1222 recipients.

The CDR3 runs to 15 residues. Germline V gene sequence: CDR1 SGHAT, CDR2 FQNNGV. V was pared by 3 bases and J by 3 bases, with 5 bases of the junction left unmatched. The chain has TRBV11-2 and TRBJ1-2, with 9 bases fitting TRBD1. Sequences were derived from peripheral blood, sampled 28 days after the second AZD1222 dose. This clonotype originated in an adult who received the AZD1222 COVID-19 vaccine. CDR3 sequence reads: CASSLWDRVDYGYTF. CDR3 DNA: TGTGCCAGCAGCTTGTGGGACAGGGTAGACTATGGCTACACCTTC.